The clone carrying this T cell receptor (beta chain) was picked up one time. The record originates from a study of blood T cell repertoires in COVID-19. Measured with immunoSEQ multiplex PCR; TCRdb has only the in-frame clones, and not every one. In the table there are about 120,000 clones, about 74% of which are singletons. The length of the CDR3 is 14 residues. V shed 6 bases and J shed 4 bases, with 15 bases lying between them. Germline values: CDR1 SGHNT, CDR2 YYREEE (reference sequence). The clonotype originates from a human donor in a cohort sampled during active COVID-19. Sequenced material: peripheral blood. V usage is TRBV5-4 and J usage is TRBJ2-3; no clear D. The CDR3 loop reads CASKSTHGADTQYF. Here the CDR3 DNA reads TGTGCCAGCAAGTCGACGCACGGAGCAGATACGCAGTATTTT. The variable domain in full, completed from reference TRBV5-4 and TRBJ2-3, reads ETGVTQSPTHLIKTRGQQVTLRCSSQSGHNTVSWYQQALGQGPQFIFQYYREEENGRGNFPPRFSGLQFPNYSSELNVNALELDDSALYLCASKSTHGADTQYFGPGTRLTVL.